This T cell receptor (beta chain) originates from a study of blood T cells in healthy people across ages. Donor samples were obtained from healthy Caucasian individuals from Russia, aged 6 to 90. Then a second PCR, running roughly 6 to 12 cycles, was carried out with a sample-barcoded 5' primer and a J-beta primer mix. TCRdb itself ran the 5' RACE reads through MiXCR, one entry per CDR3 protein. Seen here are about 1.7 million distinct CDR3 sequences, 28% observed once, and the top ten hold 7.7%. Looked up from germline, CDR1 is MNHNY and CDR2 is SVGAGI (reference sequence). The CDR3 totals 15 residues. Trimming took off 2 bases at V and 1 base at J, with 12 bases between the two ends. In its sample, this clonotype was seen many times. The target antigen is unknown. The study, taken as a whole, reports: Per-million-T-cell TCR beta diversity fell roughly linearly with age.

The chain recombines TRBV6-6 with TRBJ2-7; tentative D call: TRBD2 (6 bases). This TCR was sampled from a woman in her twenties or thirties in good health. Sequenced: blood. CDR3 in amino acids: CASSYAAGPSYEQYF. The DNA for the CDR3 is TGTGCCAGCAGTTACGCGGCGGGGCCGTCCTACGAGCAGTACTTC.